This TCR beta chain was found in a study of T cells in localized non-small cell lung cancer. TCRdb keeps only in-frame clones here, not all; method: immunoSEQ multiplex PCR. In the table there are about 78,000 clones, 80% to 90% of which are singletons. The V end lost 2 bases, the J end lost 7 bases, and 15 bases lay between the germline ends. Looked up from germline, CDR1 is MRHNA and CDR2 is SNTAGT. The CDR3 length is 15 residues. With respect to this clone: Its antigen is unidentified.

Study-level findings and limits: Of the tissues analyzed, uninvolved adjacent lung showed maximal T cell clonality, greater than tumor.

The receptor comes from a man aged 35-75 years with stage I lung adenocarcinoma. The sequenced sample was peripheral blood, obtained before any cancer treatment. The chain couples TRBV6-4 to TRBJ1-5; no firm D call. CDR3 sequence reads: CASSDETQRAQPQHF. Here the CDR3 DNA reads TGTGCCAGCAGTGACGAGACCCAGAGAGCACAGCCCCAGCATTTT.